A selection of T cell receptor beta chains follows, all from one sample in a study of T-cell memory formation after mild COVID-19. A single record per CDR3 protein comes from TCRdb applying MiXCR to the 5' RACE reads. The data show 250,000 to 400,000 distinct CDR3 sequences, roughly an eighth seen once. The sequenced sample was PBMCs or a T cell subset sorted from them (not recorded which). The receptors derive from a man between 18 and 35 years old who had mild COVID-19 (a few samples of this study predate the infection). Cell type and time point are not known. Each CDR3 is given with its conserved first and last residue. The D gene is left open where the match is weak. Only part of the rows carry a size: once, few, many, or a class if the clone is expanded.

many	TRBV7-2	TRBJ2-3	-	CASSLQTGPDTQYF	TGTGCCAGCAGCCTACAGACTGGCCCAGATACGCAGTATTTT
-	TRBV6-5	TRBJ1-4	TRBD1	CASSHDRVTNEKLFF	TGTGCCAGCAGTCACGACAGGGTTACTAATGAAAAACTGTTTTTT
many	TRBV2	TRBJ1-2	-	CATSEANYGYTF	TGTGCCACCTCCGAAGCTAACTATGGCTACACCTTC
many	TRBV4-2	TRBJ2-3	TRBD2	CASSQDRGGPDTQYF	TGTGCCAGCAGCCAAGATCGGGGGGGCCCAGATACGCAGTATTTT
few	TRBV6-6	TRBJ1-1	-	CASLRSSGNTEAFF	TGTGCCAGCCTAAGGTCTAGCGGGAACACTGAAGCTTTCTTT
-	TRBV20-1	TRBJ2-7	-	CSVGGHGTYEQYF	TGCAGTGTAGGGGGGCACGGCACCTACGAGCAGTACTTC
many	TRBV7-9	TRBJ2-5	-	CASSDQDIYFGETQYF	TGTGCCAGCAGCGACCAGGACATCTACTTCGGAGAGACCCAGTACTTC
few	TRBV9	TRBJ2-3	TRBD2	CASSVGTSGGLTDTQYF	TGTGCCAGCAGCGTTGGGACTAGCGGGGGGCTCACAGATACGCAGTATTTT
many	TRBV12-3/TRBV12-4	TRBJ2-1	-	CASSLVARYNEQFF	TGTGCCAGCAGTTTAGTAGCCAGATACAATGAGCAGTTCTTC
few	TRBV4-1	TRBJ2-3	-	CASSRPSLGGRDTQYF	TGCGCCAGCAGCCGACCCAGTCTGGGGGGGCGAGATACGCAGTATTTT
few	TRBV12-3/TRBV12-4	TRBJ2-7	TRBD2	CASSWGGTYEQYF	TGTGCCAGCAGTTGGGGGGGGACCTACGAGCAGTACTTC
few	TRBV7-2	TRBJ1-2	TRBD1	CASSLSGTGDADYGYTF	TGTGCCAGCAGCTTATCAGGGACAGGAGATGCTGACTATGGCTACACCTTC
-	TRBV15	TRBJ2-3	TRBD2	CATSRVGGGNTDTQYF	TGTGCCACCAGCAGAGTGGGCGGGGGGAACACAGATACGCAGTATTTT
many	TRBV7-3	TRBJ2-1	-	CASSLTRGGPSSYNEQFF	TGTGCCAGCAGCTTAACCAGGGGGGGCCCGAGCTCCTACAATGAGCAGTTCTTC
-	TRBV9	TRBJ2-1	TRBD2	CASSVDQRGGREQFF	TGTGCCAGCAGCGTAGATCAGCGGGGGGGCCGTGAGCAGTTCTTC
-	TRBV12-3/TRBV12-4	TRBJ2-1	-	CASSFPSHEQFF	TGTGCCAGCAGTTTCCCCTCACATGAGCAGTTCTTC
once	TRBV20-1	TRBJ1-5	-	CSAIKGNQPQHF	TGCAGTGCTATAAAGGGGAATCAGCCCCAGCATTTT
-	TRBV6-2/TRBV6-3	TRBJ2-2	-	CASSFAGRTGELFF	TGTGCCAGCAGTTTTGCGGGGAGGACCGGGGAGCTGTTTTTT
-	TRBV10-3	TRBJ1-1	-	CAISEGQSNTEAFF	TGTGCCATCAGTGAGGGACAGTCTAACACTGAAGCTTTCTTT
few	TRBV4-3	TRBJ1-3	-	CASSQLTGSSGNTIYF	TGCGCCAGCAGCCAACTAACAGGGAGCTCTGGAAACACCATATATTTT
-	TRBV5-5	TRBJ2-3	TRBD2	CASSLGLAQSTDTQYF	TGTGCCAGCAGCCTCGGACTAGCCCAGAGCACAGATACGCAGTATTTT
-	TRBV7-9	TRBJ2-2	-	CASSSSQAANTGELFF	TGTGCCAGCAGCTCCAGCCAAGCGGCTAACACCGGGGAGCTGTTTTTT
-	TRBV24-1	TRBJ2-1	-	CATSGGPPNEQFF	TGTGCCACCAGTGGGGGTCCCCCAAATGAGCAGTTCTTC
few	TRBV25-1	TRBJ2-1	-	CASSEADREQFF	TGTGCCAGCAGTGAAGCCGACAGAGAGCAGTTCTTC
few	TRBV27	TRBJ2-1	-	CASSLLGSEDNEQFF	TGTGCCAGCAGTTTACTCGGGAGTGAGGACAATGAGCAGTTCTTC
few	TRBV12-3/TRBV12-4	TRBJ2-2	-	CASSFGRANTGELFF	TGTGCCAGCAGTTTTGGCCGAGCGAACACCGGGGAGCTGTTTTTT
-	TRBV28	TRBJ2-5	-	CASRTSGTEETQYF	TGTGCCAGCAGGACTTCCGGGACTGAAGAGACCCAGTACTTC
-	TRBV18	TRBJ2-2	-	CASSPSSGSNTGELFF	TGTGCCAGCTCACCTAGCAGCGGGTCTAACACCGGGGAGCTGTTTTTT
-	TRBV21-1	TRBJ1-5	-	CASSERSRGQPQHF	TGTGCCAGCAGCGAGAGGAGCAGGGGGCAGCCCCAGCATTTT
many	TRBV7-2	TRBJ2-7	TRBD2	CASSLVGGSSYEQYF	TGTGCCAGCAGCTTAGTGGGGGGGAGCTCCTACGAGCAGTACTTC
-	TRBV11-1	TRBJ2-3	TRBD2	CASSELAGGADTQYF	TGTGCCAGCAGCGAGCTAGCGGGGGGGGCAGATACGCAGTATTTT
few	TRBV18	TRBJ2-3	-	CASSPNGAQGDTQYF	TGTGCCAGCTCACCAAATGGGGCGCAGGGAGATACGCAGTATTTT
-	TRBV18	TRBJ2-1	-	CASSDRTSRRNEQFF	TGTGCCAGCTCAGATCGGACTTCCCGCCGCAATGAGCAGTTCTTC
-	TRBV7-2	TRBJ2-1	-	CASSNQPGREQFF	TGTGCCAGCAGCAACCAGCCGGGTAGGGAGCAGTTCTTC
-	TRBV19	TRBJ1-1	-	CASLRTAPAEAFF	TGTGCCAGTCTACGGACAGCCCCAGCTGAAGCTTTCTTT
-	TRBV20-1	TRBJ2-5	-	CSARDSLQETQYF	TGCAGTGCTAGAGATTCGCTACAAGAGACCCAGTACTTC
few	TRBV4-3	TRBJ2-3	-	CASSQATGSDTQYF	TGCGCCAGCAGCCAAGCGACAGGTTCAGATACGCAGTATTTT
few	TRBV29-1	TRBJ1-1	TRBD1	CSVELGQGNTEAFF	TGCAGCGTTGAGCTAGGACAGGGGAACACTGAAGCTTTCTTT
few	TRBV7-2	TRBJ2-2	-	CASSLARGFTGELFF	TGTGCCAGCAGCTTAGCCCGGGGGTTTACCGGGGAGCTGTTTTTT
-	TRBV5-1	TRBJ1-4	-	CASSLYRQPGEKLFF	TGCGCCAGCAGCTTGTACAGGCAGCCCGGTGAAAAACTGTTTTTT
few	TRBV20-1	TRBJ2-3	TRBD1	CSATGTGTDTQYF	TGCAGTGCAACCGGGACAGGGACCGATACGCAGTATTTT
many	TRBV6-5	TRBJ2-3	TRBD2	CASSNTGGGDTQYF	TGTGCCAGCAGTAACACCGGGGGAGGGGATACGCAGTATTTT
few	TRBV7-6	TRBJ1-3	-	CASRPGLGPPGNTIYF	TGTGCCAGCAGGCCAGGACTGGGGCCACCTGGAAACACCATATATTTT
few	TRBV7-2	TRBJ2-1	-	CASFGGGVGEQFF	TGTGCCAGCTTTGGAGGGGGGGTCGGTGAGCAGTTCTTC
-	TRBV20-1	TRBJ2-1	-	CSASFGGNNEQFF	TGCAGTGCTAGTTTCGGGGGCAACAATGAGCAGTTCTTC
few	TRBV5-1	TRBJ2-7	TRBD1	CASSLPQAGTAYEQYF	TGCGCCAGCAGCTTGCCCCAGGCCGGGACAGCATACGAGCAGTACTTC
-	TRBV7-9	TRBJ1-2	-	CASRPPEVHTF	TGTGCCAGCAGACCCCCCGAGGTCCACACCTTC